The present T cell receptor (beta chain) was sequenced within a study of cytomegalovirus exposure and HLA in healthy donors. Repertoires were generated with immunoSEQ multiplex PCR, while TCRdb's copy carries only in-frame clones and drops some. The data contain fewer than 120,000 clones, roughly 88% of them singletons. Per germline, CDR1 MDHEN and CDR2 SYDVKM. CDR3 length: 15 amino acids. V shed 3 bases and J 10 bases; nucleotides not matched to a gene: 12. Comments on this clone: Its antigen is as yet unknown.

Study conclusions and caveats: TCR beta chains numbering about 160 were designated cytomegalovirus-associated. CMV antigen specificity was confirmed in vitro for a few CMV-associated chains.

The chain links TRBV28 to TRBJ1-1, with 9 bases that match TRBD1. This TCR derives from a woman in her twenties or thirties in good health and CMV-seropositive. Material: PBMCs. In nucleotides, the CDR3 is TGTGCCAGCAGTTTCCCGCGGACAGGGGACGTTCGAGCTTTCTTT. Translation: CASSFPRTGDVRAFF.